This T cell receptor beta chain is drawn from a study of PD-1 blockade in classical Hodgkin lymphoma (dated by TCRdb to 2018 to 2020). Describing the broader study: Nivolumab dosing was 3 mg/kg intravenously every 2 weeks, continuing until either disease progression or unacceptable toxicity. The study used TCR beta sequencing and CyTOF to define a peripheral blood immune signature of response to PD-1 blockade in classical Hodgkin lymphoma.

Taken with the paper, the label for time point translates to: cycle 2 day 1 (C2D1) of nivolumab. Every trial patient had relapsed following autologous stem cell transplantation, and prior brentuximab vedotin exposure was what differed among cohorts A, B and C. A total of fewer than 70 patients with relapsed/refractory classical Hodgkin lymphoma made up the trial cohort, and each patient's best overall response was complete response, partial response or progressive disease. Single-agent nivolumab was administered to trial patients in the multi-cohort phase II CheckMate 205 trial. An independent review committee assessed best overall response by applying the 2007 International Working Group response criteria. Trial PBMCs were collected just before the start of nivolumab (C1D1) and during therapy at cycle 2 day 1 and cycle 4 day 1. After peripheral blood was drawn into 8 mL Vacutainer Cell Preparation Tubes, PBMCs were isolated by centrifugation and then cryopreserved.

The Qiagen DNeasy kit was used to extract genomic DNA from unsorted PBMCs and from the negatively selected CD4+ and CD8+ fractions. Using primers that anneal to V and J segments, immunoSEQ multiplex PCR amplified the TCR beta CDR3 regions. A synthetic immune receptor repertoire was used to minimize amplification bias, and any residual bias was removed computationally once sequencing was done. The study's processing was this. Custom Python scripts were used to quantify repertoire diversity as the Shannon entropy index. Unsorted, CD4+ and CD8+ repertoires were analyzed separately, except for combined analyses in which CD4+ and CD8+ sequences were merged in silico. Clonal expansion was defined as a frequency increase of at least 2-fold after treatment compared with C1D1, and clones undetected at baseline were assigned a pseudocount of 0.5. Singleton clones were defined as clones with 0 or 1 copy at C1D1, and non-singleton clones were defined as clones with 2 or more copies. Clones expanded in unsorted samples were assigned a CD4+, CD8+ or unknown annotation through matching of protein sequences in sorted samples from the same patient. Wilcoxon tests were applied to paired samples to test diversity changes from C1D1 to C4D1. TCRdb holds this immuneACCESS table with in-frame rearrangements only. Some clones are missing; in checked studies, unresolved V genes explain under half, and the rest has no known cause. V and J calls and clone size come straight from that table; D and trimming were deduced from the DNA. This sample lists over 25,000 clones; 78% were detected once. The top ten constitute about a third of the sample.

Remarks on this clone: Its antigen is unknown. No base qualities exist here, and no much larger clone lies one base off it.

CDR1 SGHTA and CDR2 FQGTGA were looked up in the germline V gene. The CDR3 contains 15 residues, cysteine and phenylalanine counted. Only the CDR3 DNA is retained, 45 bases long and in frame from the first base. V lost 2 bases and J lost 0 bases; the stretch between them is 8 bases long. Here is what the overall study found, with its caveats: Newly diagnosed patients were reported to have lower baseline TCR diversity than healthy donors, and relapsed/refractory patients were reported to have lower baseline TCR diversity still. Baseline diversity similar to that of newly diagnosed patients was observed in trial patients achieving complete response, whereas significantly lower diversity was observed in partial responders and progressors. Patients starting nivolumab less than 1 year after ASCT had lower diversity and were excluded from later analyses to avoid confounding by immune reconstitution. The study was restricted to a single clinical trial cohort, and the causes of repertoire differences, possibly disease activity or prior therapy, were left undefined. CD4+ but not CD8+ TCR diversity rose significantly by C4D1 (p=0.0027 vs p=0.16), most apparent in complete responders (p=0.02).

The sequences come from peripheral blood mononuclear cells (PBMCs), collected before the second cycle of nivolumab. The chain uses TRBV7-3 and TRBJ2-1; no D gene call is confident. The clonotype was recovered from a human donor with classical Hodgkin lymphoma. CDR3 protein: CASSLEGSSYNEQFF. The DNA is TGTGCCAGCAGCTTAGAAGGTAGCTCCTACAATGAGCAGTTCTTC.